A single sample is the source of the 5 T cell receptor beta chains below, sequenced in a study of T-cell memory formation after mild COVID-19. TCRdb called the 5' RACE reads again in MiXCR, with one record for every CDR3 protein. The sample lists fewer than 650,000 distinct CDR3 sequences, 17% seen once, with approximately 8.1% in the top ten. Sequenced material: PBMCs or a T cell subset sorted from them (not recorded which). These receptors all stem from an adult woman who had mild COVID-19 (a few samples of this study predate the infection). Cell type and time point are not known.

This clonotype was observed many times. The chain employs TRBV12-3 or TRBV12-4 and TRBJ2-1; D is possibly TRBD1 or TRBD2 (5 bases each). The V and J ends lost 5 bases and 8 bases respectively, with 7 bases between them. This CDR3 spans 11 amino acids. This chain's CDR3 is CASSQGDEQFF. In DNA, the CDR3 is TGTGCCAGCAGTCAGGGAGATGAGCAGTTCTTC.

V is TRBV14 and J is TRBJ2-1, with D unclear. The ends were cut back, 0 bases at V and 8 bases at J, with 11 bases in the middle. This CDR3 contains 14 residues. Germline CDR1 SGHDN, CDR2 FVKESK. CDR3 protein: CASSQDGDEDEQFF. In DNA form, the CDR3 reads TGTGCCAGCAGCCAAGATGGGGATGAGGATGAGCAGTTCTTC.

This clonotype has just a few counts. V gene TRBV11-1 combines with J gene TRBJ1-1; weak D call: TRBD1 (6 bases). Trimming cost V 5 bases and J 2 bases, with 12 bases left between them. The CDR3 loop spans 14 amino acids. CDR1 and CDR2 from the germline V gene are SGHAT and FQDESV (reference sequence). As DNA, the CDR3 is TGTGCCAGCAGCCCCCCGGACAGAAACACTGAAGCTTTCTTT. Protein: CASSPPDRNTEAFF. Full variable domain (rest looked up from reference TRBV11-1 and TRBJ1-1): EAEVAQSPRYKITEKSQAVAFWCDPISGHATLYWYRQILGQGPELLVQFQDESVVDDSQLPKDRFSAERLKGVDSTLKIQPAELGDSAMYLCASSPPDRNTEAFFGQGTRLTVV.

This sequence joins TRBV3-1 and TRBJ1-1; TRBD1 matches at 8 bases. Germline loops: CDR1 LGHDT, CDR2 YNNKEL (reference sequence). J gave up 3 bases and V 3 bases, and 6 bases lay outside the gene matches. CDR3 size: 15 residues. The CDR3, as DNA: TGTGCCAGCAGCCAGGTTAGGACAGGGCACACTGAAGCTTTCTTT. It yields the protein CASSQVRTGHTEAFF.

V gene TRBV20-1 combines with J gene TRBJ2-4; D might be TRBD2 (5 bases). Germline lookup yields CDR1 DFQATT and CDR2 SNEGSKA (reference sequence). V lost 3 bases and J 3 bases, leaving 12 bases between the germline ends. The length of the CDR3 is 14 residues. CDR3 sequence reads: CSASRGIDKNIQYF. CDR3 DNA: TGCAGTGCTAGTCGGGGAATTGACAAAAACATTCAGTACTTC.